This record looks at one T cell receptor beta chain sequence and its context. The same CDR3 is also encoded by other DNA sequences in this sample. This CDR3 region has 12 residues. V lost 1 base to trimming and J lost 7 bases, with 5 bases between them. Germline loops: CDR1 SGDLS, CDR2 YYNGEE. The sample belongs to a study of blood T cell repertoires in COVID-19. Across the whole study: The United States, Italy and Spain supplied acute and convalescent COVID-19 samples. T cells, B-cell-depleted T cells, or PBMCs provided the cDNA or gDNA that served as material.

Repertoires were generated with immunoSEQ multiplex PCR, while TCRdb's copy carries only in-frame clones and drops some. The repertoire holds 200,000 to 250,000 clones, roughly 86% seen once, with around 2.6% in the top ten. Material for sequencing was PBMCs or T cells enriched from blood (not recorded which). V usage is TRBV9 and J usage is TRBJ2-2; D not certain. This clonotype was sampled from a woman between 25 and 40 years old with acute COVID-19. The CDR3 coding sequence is TGTGCCAGCAGCGTACGGAGCGGGGAGCTGTTTTTT. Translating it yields CASSVRSGELFF.